Below, one TCR beta chain is given with its context. This table comes from immunoSEQ multiplex PCR, and its TCRdb copy is limited to in-frame clones, with some not included. The data contain fewer than 550,000 clones, approximately 79% of them singletons. CDR1 MGHRA and CDR2 YSYEKL come from the germline V gene. Trimming pared 0 bases from V and 1 base from J, leaving 9 bases between. The CDR3 covers 15 residues. The sample is drawn from a study of shared clonotypes between healthy human individuals. This TCR was recovered from a woman in her thirties or forties in good health. Some clones in this sample may be carry-over from other donors' samples. Sequenced input: PBMCs. The chain uses TRBV4-1 and TRBJ2-5; no clear D gene. This CDR3 reads CASSQDNALQETQYF. Written as DNA, the CDR3 is TGCGCCAGCAGCCAAGATAACGCCCTCCAAGAGACCCAGTACTTC.